This T cell receptor (beta chain) was retrieved from a study of cytomegalovirus exposure and HLA in healthy donors. This clone showed up just once. Its antigen is not identified. The donors (healthy individuals) were bone marrow donors. Study-level findings and limits: A highly shared variant cluster was judged a likely technical artifact. The study carried out a later analysis of TCR beta sequences. It associated some 15,000 of them with specific HLA alleles at a false discovery rate of 0.05.

This CDR3 is 13 amino acids long. The germline CDR1 and CDR2 sequences are WSHSY and SAAADI. V was shortened by 6 bases and J by 3 bases, with 9 bases between the two germline ends. The PCR contained 60 Vbeta and 13 Jbeta primers. Some clones are missing from TCRdb's copy, which holds only in-frame ones; the method was immunoSEQ multiplex PCR. The table has about 230,000 clones, more than 70% seen once. This TCR was sampled from a human donor in good health. Input material: PBMCs. This chain joins TRBV10-2 and TRBJ1-5; a possible D gene is TRBD1 (5 bases). The DNA of the CDR3 is TGCGCCAGCAGAGGGGAAGCCAATCAGCCCCAGCATTTT. Translated: CASRGEANQPQHF.